The TCR beta chain described here comes from a study of blood T cell repertoires in COVID-19. Turning to the study itself: Material from acute and convalescent COVID-19 was sourced from the United States, Italy and Spain. The cDNA or gDNA used as material had been derived from T cells, B-cell-depleted T cells, or PBMCs.

This clone was seen only a few times. Authors' methods: Reference gene primer amplification gave nucleated cell count estimates. Using immunoSEQ multiplex PCR, the repertoire was profiled, and TCRdb retains in-frame clones only, with some absent. D and trimming come from the DNA, and the V and J calls and clone size come from that table. The repertoire has around 60,000 clones, about 88% of them found once; the top ten carry roughly an eighth. Germline values: CDR1 SNHLY, CDR2 FYNNEI. The CDR3 consists of 14 residues. The J segment lost 14 bases and the V segment lost 5 bases, leaving 11 bases of the junction unmatched.

The receptor was derived from a woman in her sixties with active COVID-19. The chain links TRBV2 to TRBJ1-6, with 8 bases identical to TRBD1. Sequencing input: peripheral blood. CDR3 in amino acids: CASSTRTGLLSLHF. The DNA for the CDR3 is TGTGCCAGCAGTACAAGGACAGGGTTATTATCCCTCCACTTT.